These 8 T cell receptor beta chains share one sample of origin, sequenced in a study of T cell responses to AZD1222 COVID-19 vaccine. Some clones are missing from TCRdb's copy, which holds only in-frame ones; the method was immunoSEQ multiplex PCR. The table has about 99,000 clones, 91% seen once. Sequencing used peripheral blood, obtained on day 0 of AZD1222 vaccination. All receptors come from an adult in good health.

V usage is TRBV6-5 and J usage is TRBJ1-4; 9 positions agree with TRBD1. The ends lost 6 bases at V and 8 bases at J; junction bases unmatched: 4. The CDR3 extends over 13 amino acids. Germline CDR1 is MNHEY and CDR2 is SVGAGI. CDR3 in DNA: TGTGCCAGCAGCACCGGGACAGGGGAAAAACTGTTTTTT. It codes for CASSTGTGEKLFF.

This chain links TRBV7-9 with TRBJ1-6; D not resolved. In germline, CDR1 is SEHNR, CDR2 FQNEAQ (reference sequence). The CDR3 runs to 14 residues. The ends were cut back, 2 bases at V and 5 bases at J, with 7 bases in the middle. CDR3 coding DNA: TGTGCCAGCAGCTTAAGCCCCGATAATTCACCCCTCCACTTT. It codes for CASSLSPDNSPLHF.

This clone was observed a few times. The gene calls are TRBV28 and TRBJ2-1; 7 bases map to TRBD1. Germline trimming cut 6 bases from V and 5 bases from J; bases unmatched to any gene: 10. Germline CDR1 and CDR2: MDHEN and SYDVKM. The CDR3 spans 15 residues. CDR3: CASRSPGQLNNEQFF. The CDR3 DNA reads as TGTGCCAGCAGATCCCCGGGACAGCTGAACAATGAGCAGTTCTTC.

The J gene is TRBJ1-1, the V gene TRBV18; 9 bases fit TRBD1. Germline V lookup: CDR1 KGHSH, CDR2 LQKENI. J lost 1 base, V lost 5 bases, and 5 bases had no gene match. The CDR3 extends over 15 amino acids. The CDR3 is CASSSGQGTNTEAFF. The CDR3, as DNA: TGTGCCAGCTCAAGCGGACAGGGGACGAACACTGAAGCTTTCTTT. The full variable domain, completed using reference TRBV18 and TRBJ1-1, is NAGVMQNPRHLVRRRGQEARLRCSPMKGHSHVYWYRQLPEEGLKFMVYLQKENIIDESGMPKERFSAEFPKEGPSILRIQQVVRGDSAAYFCASSSGQGTNTEAFFGQGTRLTVV.

This chain joins TRBV7-3 and TRBJ2-1; TRBD2 matches 10 bases. Germline values: CDR1 SGHTA, CDR2 FQGTGA. The length of the CDR3 is 15 residues. V shed 5 bases and J 6 bases; nucleotides not matched to a gene: 7. The CDR3 bases are TGTGCCAGCAGCCTCACTAGCGGGATTGCCAATGAGCAGTTCTTC. Translated: CASSLTSGIANEQFF.

This clone is a singleton in its sample. The chain links TRBV27 to TRBJ2-1; TRBD2 matches at 7 bases. The junction had 2 bases not matched to a gene; V was cut back by 5 bases and J by 10 bases. Germline V gene sequence: CDR1 MNHEY, CDR2 SMNVEV (reference sequence). The CDR3 totals 11 residues. This chain's CDR3 is CASSSGKEQFF. In nucleotides, the CDR3 is TGTGCCAGCAGTAGCGGGAAGGAGCAGTTCTTC.

The gene calls are TRBV23-1 and TRBJ1-1; no reliable D call. TRBV23-1 is assigned to the ORF class and has an uncertain function. V lost 7 bases and J lost 0, with 9 bases in between. The CDR3 extends over 13 amino acids. As DNA, the CDR3 is TGCGCCAGCACAGGTGGGGTGAACACTGAAGCTTTCTTT. It encodes CASTGGVNTEAFF.

The J gene is TRBJ2-3, the V gene TRBV18; TRBD2 aligns across 9 bases. This CDR3 is 14 amino acids long. In germline, CDR1 is KGHSH, CDR2 LQKENI. Germline trimming cut 6 bases from V and 4 bases from J; bases unmatched to any gene: 5. For the CDR3, the DNA is TGTGCCAGCTCCCTTGCGGGAGGGGCAGATACGCAGTATTTT. Amino acids: CASSLAGGADTQYF. Filled out from reference TRBV18 and TRBJ2-3, the complete variable domain reads NAGVMQNPRHLVRRRGQEARLRCSPMKGHSHVYWYRQLPEEGLKFMVYLQKENIIDESGMPKERFSAEFPKEGPSILRIQQVVRGDSAAYFCASSLAGGADTQYFGPGTRLTVL.